The 19 T cell receptor beta chains below come from one sample, sequenced in a study of shared clonotypes between healthy human individuals (dated by TCRdb to 2018 to 2020). Library method: the immunoSEQ multiplex PCR assay. Drawn from immuneACCESS, this table holds only the in-frame rearrangements with V and J called that TCRdb kept. Clones are partly lost; checked studies trace under half to an unresolved V gene and leave the rest unexplained. For this sample the table gives over 1.4 million clones, of which around 95% were detected only once. The ten biggest clones cover roughly 1.2% of the sample. Sample: naive CD4+ T cells sorted from blood. The cell subset or site label, as the study defines it: CD45RA+ positively selected. The receptors stem from a man aged 25-45 years in good health.

The gene calls are TRBV2 and TRBJ1-2; tentative D call: TRBD1 (6 bases). Per germline, CDR1 SNHLY and CDR2 FYNNEI. V lost 6 bases and J lost 8, with 22 bases in between. The CDR3 contains 15 residues. The chain's CDR3 is CASSPGFGGPKGYTF. The CDR3 nucleotides are TGTGCCAGCAGCCCAGGGTTCGGGGGGCCGAAAGGCTACACCTTC.

The chain joins TRBV5-1 to TRBJ2-1; possibly TRBD2 for D (6 bases). Per the germline V gene, CDR1 is SGHRS and CDR2 is YFSETQ. The CDR3 is 16 residues long. V lost 0 bases to trimming and J lost 6 bases, with 16 bases between them. CDR3 DNA sequence: TGCGCCAGCAGCTTGGGCACAATGCCTAGCGCCAATGAGCAGTTCTTC. This codes for CASSLGTMPSANEQFF.

This clone has only one observation. The V call is TRBV19, the J call TRBJ2-5, with a possible D match to TRBD2 (6 bases). The germline gives CDR1 LNHDA, CDR2 SQIVND (reference sequence). V was clipped by 2 bases and J by 1 base, with 23 bases between them. The CDR3 contains 19 residues. DNA for the CDR3: TGTGCCAGTAGTATATATAAGGGCTCTTCTAGCGTCCTCCAAGAGACCCAGTACTTC. It codes for CASSIYKGSSSVLQETQYF.

A single count supports this clone. The rearrangement joins TRBV5-8 to TRBJ2-1, with 13 bases lining up with TRBD2. Looked up from germline, CDR1 is SGHTS and CDR2 is YDEGEE. The trim removed 4 bases at V and 9 bases at J, leaving 7 bases unmatched. The CDR3 runs 15 residues. Written as DNA, the CDR3 is TGTGCCAGCAGCACCGGGACTAGCGGGATATCTGAGCAGTTCTTC. Translating gives CASSTGTSGISEQFF.

CDR3 sequence: CASTQGATYSNQPQHF. In nucleotides, the CDR3 is TGTGCCAGCACACAGGGGGCGACGTATAGCAATCAGCCCCAGCATTTT. The chain has TRBV28 and TRBJ1-5; 9 bases are shared with TRBD1. Germline assignment: CDR1 MDHEN and CDR2 SYDVKM. The length of the CDR3 is 16 residues. With 7 bases clipped from V and 0 bases from J, the junction kept 7 bases outside the gene matches.

The chain has TRBV4-1 and TRBJ1-1, with unresolved D. Trimming pared 4 bases from V and 1 base from J, leaving 13 bases between. There are 15 residues in the CDR3. Germline V gene lookup returns CDR1 MGHRA and CDR2 YSYEKL. The DNA of the CDR3 is TGCGCCAGCAGCCCCACTCGAAGATGGAACACTGAAGCTTTCTTT. Its translation is CASSPTRRWNTEAFF.

As to this clone: Additional DNA sequences in this sample encode the identical CDR3. CDR3 nucleotide sequence: TGTGCCATCAGTGACAGGGTCAATGAGCAGTTCTTC. It specifies CAISDRVNEQFF. The chain has TRBV10-3 and TRBJ2-1; perhaps TRBD1 as D (5 bases). Germline lookup yields CDR1 ENHRY and CDR2 SYGVKD. The CDR3 runs to 12 residues. The V end was cut by 3 bases, the J end by 6 bases, with 6 bases between.

The CDR3 region is CASRSGLTYNEQFF. CDR3 nucleotides: TGCGCCAGCAGATCGGGACTAACCTACAATGAGCAGTTCTTC. The gene calls are TRBV5-1 and TRBJ2-1; 7 bases fit TRBD2. Germline assignment: CDR1 SGHRS and CDR2 YFSETQ. V shed 5 bases, J shed 2 bases, and the junction held 4 bases outside the gene matches. The CDR3 spans 14 residues.

The chain uses TRBV18 and TRBJ1-2, with D tentatively TRBD1 (6 bases). CDR1 and CDR2 from the germline V gene are KGHSH and LQKENI. The CDR3 extends over 15 amino acids. The germline V and J ends were trimmed by 2 bases and 4 bases, with 14 bases remaining between them. This chain's CDR3 is CASSPTAGGGYGYTF. DNA for the CDR3: TGTGCCAGCTCACCAACGGCAGGAGGGGGCTATGGCTACACCTTC.

This chain links TRBV6-6 with TRBJ2-1; D remains ambiguous. Germline-derived CDR1 and CDR2 are MNHNY and SVGAGI (reference sequence). The V gene lost 0 bases and the J gene lost 8 bases, with 5 bases spanning the gap. The CDR3 length is 12 residues. CDR3 sequence: CASSYSWDEQFF. The CDR3 bases are TGTGCCAGCAGTTACTCGTGGGATGAGCAGTTCTTC.

The V call is TRBV10-2, the J call TRBJ2-3, with a weak D call TRBD1 (6 bases). The V and J ends lost 4 bases and 1 base respectively, with 15 bases between them. The germline gives CDR1 WSHSY, CDR2 SAAADI. The CDR3 loop spans 16 amino acids. CDR3 sequence (DNA): TGCGCCAGCAGTGTTCTACAGGGCAGGGGCACAGATACGCAGTATTTT. Translated, it gives CASSVLQGRGTDTQYF.

The rearrangement joins TRBV11-2 to TRBJ2-7; 7 bases are shared with TRBD2. Germline CDR1 and CDR2: SGHAT and FQNNGV. This CDR3 has 15 residues. V shed 5 bases, J shed 7 bases, and the junction held 14 bases outside the gene matches. CDR3: CASSSLVGGRGEQYF. CDR3 nucleotide sequence: TGTGCCAGCAGCAGCTTAGTGGGCGGGAGAGGGGAGCAGTACTTC. Complete variable domain (other parts from reference TRBV11-2 and TRBJ2-7): EAGVAQSPRYKIIEKRQSVAFWCNPISGHATLYWYQQILGQGPKLLIQFQNNGVVDDSQLPKDRFSAERLKGVDSTLKIQPAKLEDSAVYLCASSSLVGGRGEQYFGPGTRLTVT.

The chain combines TRBV5-4 with TRBJ2-3; 8 positions agree with TRBD1. There are 14 residues in the CDR3. Germline-derived CDR1 and CDR2 are SGHNT and YYREEE (reference sequence). V trimming: 5 bases; J trimming: 5 bases; junction bases outside the gene matches: 7. The CDR3 region has the DNA TGTGCCAGCAGGCCGGACAGGGCGGTAGATACGCAGTATTTT. This translates into CASRPDRAVDTQYF.

In DNA form, the CDR3 reads TGTGCCAGCAGCGTCAGGACTAGCGGGAATGATTACAATGAGCAGTTCTTC. Encoded protein: CASSVRTSGNDYNEQFF. The chain recombines TRBV9 with TRBJ2-1; 12 nucleotides agree with TRBD2. Germline lookup yields CDR1 SGDLS and CDR2 YYNGEE. The junction had 7 bases not matched to a gene; V was cut back by 2 bases and J by 4 bases. The CDR3 extends over 17 amino acids.

The V call is TRBV6-1, the J call TRBJ2-3; weak D call: TRBD2 (6 bases). The CDR3 sequence is 15 residues long. V lost 8 bases, J lost 1 base, and 16 bases lay in between. Germline V gene sequence: CDR1 MNHNS, CDR2 SASEGT. CDR3 coding DNA: TGTGCCAGCCTTGGCCGGGAGCGGGGCACAGATACGCAGTATTTT. It is translated as CASLGRERGTDTQYF.

The V gene is TRBV5-1, the J gene TRBJ2-7; possibly TRBD1 or TRBD2 for D (7 bases each). CDR1 and CDR2 (germline): SGHRS, YFSETQ. The CDR3 runs to 14 residues. Trimming removed 7 bases at V and 2 bases at J, with 16 bases between. In DNA form, the CDR3 reads TGCGCCAGCTCCCCTCCAGGGGGGGCCTACGAGCAGTACTTC. Amino acid sequence: CASSPPGGAYEQYF.

V gene TRBV7-6 combines with J gene TRBJ2-7; 7 bases map to TRBD2. The germline V gene encodes CDR1 SGHVS and CDR2 FNYEAQ. The junction had 4 bases not matched to a gene; V was cut back by 5 bases and J by 6 bases. This CDR3 has 12 residues. The CDR3 region is CASSPPGGEQYF. The CDR3 nucleotides read TGTGCCAGCAGCCCGCCGGGGGGCGAGCAGTACTTC.

The chain carries TRBV7-7 and TRBJ2-3; TRBD1 is a possible D gene (5 bases). Trimming cost V 6 bases and J 6 bases, with 19 bases left between them. Germline CDR1 reads SSHAT; CDR2 reads FNYEAQ (reference sequence). This CDR3 has 15 amino acids. The CDR3 is CASRPSIGKGDTQYF. CDR3 sequence (DNA): TGTGCCAGCAGGCCCTCGATCGGCAAGGGGGATACGCAGTATTTT.

This sequence joins TRBV10-2 and TRBJ2-7; TRBD1 or TRBD2 may be the D gene (5 bases each). The CDR3 contains 14 residues. Germline lookup yields CDR1 WSHSY and CDR2 SAAADI. With 10 bases removed from V and 3 bases from J, the gap between germline ends came to 19 bases. The CDR3 region has the DNA TGCGCCATCAAAGGAGGACAAGCGAACTACGAGCAGTACTTC. Translated: CAIKGGQANYEQYF.